The T cell receptor (beta chain) under discussion was sequenced for a study of CD8 T cells in ankylosing spondylitis. Study-level findings and limits: Earlier studies detected some motif variants in reactive arthritis synovial fluid and blood. Reportedly, significant enrichment of disease-linked clones occurred in matched ankylosing spondylitis synovial fluid. In ankylosing spondylitis blood, a motif of eight highly homologous TCR beta variants appeared characteristic.

Quantitative molecular-barcoded 5'-RACE generated the TCR beta libraries. MiXCR, applied by TCRdb to the 5' RACE reads, yields one record per CDR3 protein. The profile shows about 450,000 distinct CDR3 sequences, 25% to 30% of them singletons. The CDR3 consists of 15 residues. Per germline, CDR1 SGHRS and CDR2 YFSETQ. For this clonotype: Its antigen is unidentified. With a much larger clone just one base away, this may be a read error.

This sequence originates from a male donor with ankylosing spondylitis. Sequenced material: blood, either unsorted or a sorted T cell fraction (not recorded which). J is TRBJ1-2 and V is TRBV5-1; 7 nucleotides line up with TRBD1. CDR3 sequence (DNA): TGCGCCGGCAGCTTGCGTGAATCCCGGGACAGCTTAATGACCTTC. This translates into CAGSLRESRDSLMTF.